The rows below give T cell receptor beta chains drawn from one sample of a study of blood T cell repertoires in COVID-19. Sequencing was performed with immunoSEQ multiplex PCR; in TCRdb, only in-frame clones are kept and a portion is missing. Found here are 250,000 or so clones, roughly four fifths of them singletons; the top ten hold 4.7%. Source material: peripheral blood. These receptors originate from a woman in her 70s with acute or convalescent COVID-19. The CDR3 runs from the conserved cysteine through the conserved F or W. The order of the fields is CDR3 length, clone size, V gene, D gene, J gene, CDR3 protein, CDR3 DNA. The D gene is left open where the match is weak. Only part of the rows carry a size: once, few, many, or a class if the clone is expanded.

17	NA	TRBV10-3	TRBD1	TRBJ1-2	CAISESMFRGRSPGYTF	TGTGCCATCAGTGAGTCGATGTTCAGGGGGCGGTCTCCTGGCTACACCTTC
15	NA	TRBV5-1	NA	TRBJ2-4	CASSLDPAAKNIQYF	TGCGCCAGCAGCTTGGATCCGGCGGCGAAAAACATTCAGTACTTC
13	NA	TRBV4-2	NA	TRBJ1-2	CASSLKGAPGYTF	TGTGCCAGCAGCCTCAAAGGGGCGCCCGGCTACACCTTC
15	few	TRBV7-9	NA	TRBJ1-5	CASSLGDYSNQPQHF	TGTGCCAGCAGCTTAGGAGACTATAGCAATCAGCCCCAGCATTTT
16	once	TRBV27	TRBD1	TRBJ2-2	CASSTGGQPNTGELFF	TGTGCCAGCAGCACAGGGGGCCAGCCGAACACCGGGGAGCTGTTTTTT
14	NA	TRBV28	TRBD1	TRBJ2-7	CASRPGQATYEQYF	TGTGCCAGCAGGCCGGGACAGGCTACCTACGAGCAGTACTTC
15	NA	TRBV5-8	NA	TRBJ1-6	CASSGGGRWNSPLHF	TGTGCCAGCAGCGGGGGGGGCAGGTGGAATTCACCCCTCCACTTT
16	NA	TRBV5-1	TRBD1	TRBJ2-1	CASSPTGDPSYNEQFF	TGCGCCAGCAGCCCGACAGGGGACCCCTCCTACAATGAGCAGTTCTTC
14	NA	TRBV6-1	TRBD1	TRBJ1-1	CASSEEGANTEAFF	TGTGCCAGCAGTGAAGAGGGGGCCAACACTGAAGCTTTCTTT
13	NA	TRBV6-6	NA	TRBJ1-2	CASSFLIEGGYTF	TGTGCCAGCAGCTTCCTTATTGAGGGCGGCTACACCTTC
15	NA	TRBV2	NA	TRBJ1-1	CASREDRSRDTEAFF	TGTGCCAGCAGGGAAGACAGGAGTCGGGACACTGAAGCTTTCTTT
12	NA	TRBV19	NA	TRBJ2-1	CASSIYSNEQFF	TGTGCCAGTAGTATCTACAGCAATGAGCAGTTCTTC
15	NA	TRBV6-5	NA	TRBJ1-1	CASSYSSGSVTEAFF	TGTGCCAGCAGTTACTCATCAGGGTCGGTCACTGAAGCTTTCTTT
14	NA	TRBV29-1	TRBD1	TRBJ2-1	CSVGQGTTASRQFF	TGCAGCGTGGGACAGGGAACGACCGCGTCTCGGCAGTTCTTC
13	NA	TRBV28	NA	TRBJ2-7	CASTPSGLAEQYF	TGTGCCAGCACCCCGTCGGGCCTAGCGGAGCAGTACTTC
14	NA	TRBV20-1	TRBD1	TRBJ1-5	CSASQGGSDQPQHF	TGCAGTGCTAGTCAAGGGGGCAGCGATCAGCCCCAGCATTTT
13	NA	TRBV10-3	NA	TRBJ2-1	CAISETGYNEQFF	TGTGCCATCAGTGAGACGGGGTACAATGAGCAGTTCTTC
14	NA	TRBV6-6	NA	TRBJ1-5	CASSPQGSNQPQHF	TGTGCCAGCAGTCCGCAGGGTAGCAATCAGCCCCAGCATTTT
13	NA	TRBV10-1	NA	TRBJ1-1	CASQPQGNTEAFF	TGCGCCAGTCAACCCCAGGGGAACACTGAAGCTTTCTTT
13	NA	TRBV4-3	NA	TRBJ1-1	CASSQRTADEAFF	TGCGCCAGCAGCCAGCGGACAGCCGATGAAGCTTTCTTT
12	NA	TRBV5-6	NA	TRBJ2-4	CASSFQAAIQYF	TGTGCCAGCAGTTTCCAGGCTGCCATTCAGTACTTC
17	NA	TRBV10-3	NA	TRBJ2-3	CAISEAGGTRFTDTQYF	TGTGCCATCAGTGAGGCCGGAGGGACCAGATTCACAGATACGCAGTATTTT
15	NA	TRBV4-3	TRBD1	TRBJ1-6	CASSQEGGQLSPLHF	TGCGCCAGCAGCCAAGAAGGGGGACAGCTTTCACCCCTCCACTTT
15	NA	TRBV20-1	NA	TRBJ1-1	CSASNGGAGNTEAFF	TGCAGTGCTAGTAATGGCGGGGCCGGGAACACTGAAGCTTTCTTT
12	few	TRBV6-6	TRBD1	TRBJ1-1	CASSPGQGQAFF	TGTGCCAGCAGCCCCGGACAGGGCCAAGCTTTCTTT
16	NA	TRBV7-2	NA	TRBJ2-2	CASSSPQRVGGGELFF	TGTGCCAGCAGCTCCCCCCAAAGAGTGGGGGGCGGGGAGCTGTTTTTT
15	NA	TRBV5-1	NA	TRBJ1-6	CASRFQSSYNSPLHF	TGCGCCAGCCGGTTCCAAAGCTCCTATAATTCACCCCTCCACTTT
13	NA	TRBV24-1	NA	TRBJ1-5	CATSETVNQPQHF	TGTGCCACCAGTGAGACAGTAAATCAGCCCCAGCATTTT
15	NA	TRBV28	NA	TRBJ2-5	CASGNTGHLQETQYF	TGTGCCAGCGGAAACACTGGACACCTACAAGAGACCCAGTACTTC
15	NA	TRBV3-1/TRBV3-2	NA	TRBJ1-1	CASSQPREVGTEAFF	TGTGCCAGCAGCCAACCTCGGGAGGTCGGCACTGAAGCTTTCTTT
15	NA	TRBV5-1	TRBD1	TRBJ2-2	CASSLGQGSTGELFF	TGCGCCAGCAGCTTAGGACAGGGGAGCACCGGGGAGCTGTTTTTT